The T cell receptor beta chain under discussion was sequenced for a study of low-dose radiotherapy and immunotherapy resistance in tumors. The overall study: With cycle 1 day 1 as the start, patients took oral aspirin 300 mg daily for four cycles.

Covering alpha and beta chains, TRAV- and TRBV-specific primers were used for the first-strand cDNA. A constant-region primer paired with the V-primer adapter amplified TCRs over 20 PCR cycles. TCRdb reprocessed the reads via MiXCR and lists one record per CDR3 protein. In the table there are some 94,000 distinct CDR3 sequences, 20% to 25% of which are singletons. Regarding time point: after trial treatment. Treatment noted: LDRT plus nivolumab, ipilimumab, low-dose cyclophosphamide and aspirin (RACIN trial). Administered to the donors were nivolumab, ipilimumab, aspirin, low-dose cyclophosphamide and low-dose radiotherapy. There are many counts of this clonotype. The starting material was PBMCs, obtained after low-dose radiotherapy plus immunotherapy. The sequence came from a female donor with ovarian cancer.

In DNA, the CDR3 is TGTGCCAGCAGTTACTCGATTTTCATGGGGGGGGGCATGAACACTGAAGCTTTCTTT. It encodes CASSYSIFMGGGMNTEAFF. This chain connects TRBV6-6 to TRBJ1-1; tentative D call: TRBD1 (6 bases). The CDR3 has 19 amino acids. Germline V lookup: CDR1 MNHNY, CDR2 SVGAGI (reference sequence). V lost 0 bases, J lost 0 bases, and 20 bases lay in between.